Listed here is a single TCR beta chain. What it binds is unknown. V lost 10 bases and J 3 bases, leaving 21 bases between the germline ends. The CDR3 sequence is 15 residues long. Germline V gene data show CDR1 as SNHLY and CDR2 as FYNNEI. The data were taken from a study of cytotoxic CD8 clonotypes in ibrutinib-treated CLL. In the study overall: Complete response was seen in 2 patients and partial in roughly 25; roughly twelve progressed and roughly 15 stayed remitted after a median about 68 months. Mean productive templates were approximately 230,000; mean productive rearrangements were roughly 100,000.

Sequencing was performed with immunoSEQ multiplex PCR; in TCRdb, only in-frame clones are kept and a portion is missing. The table records roughly 150,000 clones, 70% to 80% of them present only once. Notes on the study in general: Measured clonality at baseline was greater than in age-matched healthy donors and tracked with circulating CD8+ T-cell counts.

The clonotype originates from a human donor with chronic lymphocytic leukemia. The sequencing here drew on PBMCs, taken after 24 months of ibrutinib treatment. This chain links TRBV2 with TRBJ1-2; D perhaps matches TRBD1 (6 bases). The CDR3 nucleotides read TGTGCCACCCCCCCGGGGGCCGGACAGTACTATGGCTACACCTTC. Amino acid sequence: CATPPGAGQYYGYTF.